These 22 T cell receptor beta chains were sequenced from one sample in a study of T cells in Graves' hyperthyroidism and ophthalmopathy. From RNA transcripts, TCR beta CDR3 regions were amplified. Researchers ran a first-round RT-PCR on the TCR CDR3 using the HTBI primer set. TCRdb reanalysed the multiplex PCR reads using MiXCR and keeps one entry per CDR3 protein. The repertoire holds over 700,000 distinct CDR3 sequences, around 38% seen once, with roughly 8.3% in the top ten. Sequenced material: blood. The origin of the receptors is a man between 18 and 35 years old with Graves' hyperthyroidism.

In this sample, this clonotype turned up many times. J is TRBJ1-1 and V is TRBV10-3; D is perhaps TRBD1 (5 bases). The germline V and J ends were trimmed by 3 bases and 4 bases, with 9 bases remaining between them. Germline V gene lookup returns CDR1 ENHRY and CDR2 SYGVKD. The CDR3 extends over 13 amino acids. CDR3 loop: CAISDSQGTEAFF. The CDR3 DNA reads TGTGCCATCAGTGATAGTCAGGGCACTGAAGCTTTCTTT.

This chain connects TRBV7-2 to TRBJ2-7, with 12 bases lining up with TRBD2. Germline V lookup: CDR1 SGHTA, CDR2 FQGNSA. The length of the CDR3 is 18 residues. Unmatched junction bases numbered 13, after V lost 2 bases and J lost 5 bases. CDR3 DNA: TGTGCCAGCAGCTTATCCCCTTTCACTAGCGGGAGGTACGACGAGCAGTACTTC. Protein: CASSLSPFTSGRYDEQYF.

This chain connects TRBV7-2 to TRBJ2-2; D uncertain. The CDR3 spans 15 residues. CDR1 is SGHTA and CDR2 is FQGNSA in the germline V gene. Trimming removed 5 bases at V and 0 bases at J, with 10 bases between. CDR3 residues: CASSQRHSNTGELFF. For the CDR3, the DNA is TGTGCCAGCAGCCAGAGACACTCGAACACCGGGGAGCTGTTTTTT.

This clonotype was counted between two and nine times. The J gene is TRBJ1-6, the V gene TRBV20-1; the D gene is possibly TRBD1 (5 bases). Germline CDR1 and CDR2: DFQATT and SNEGSKA (reference sequence). CDR3 length equals 14 residues. The V end was cut by 3 bases, the J end by 7 bases, with 13 bases between. This CDR3 reads CSASVKGPNSPLHF. The CDR3 DNA sequence: TGCAGTGCTAGCGTCAAGGGACCGAATTCACCCCTCCACTTT.

This clonotype appeared many times. The chain couples TRBV5-6 to TRBJ2-2; D unresolved. The CDR3 is 11 residues long. Trimming took 5 bases from V and 9 from J, leaving 8 bases between them. The germline V gene encodes CDR1 SGHDT and CDR2 YYEEEE. Written as DNA, the CDR3 is TGTGCCAGCAGTACACTCCGGGAGCTGTTTTTT. This gives the protein CASSTLRELFF.

The table lists this clonotype with many counts. The chain uses TRBV5-1 and TRBJ1-1; a weak D match, TRBD1 (6 bases). Germline CDR1 SGHRS, CDR2 YFSETQ. The CDR3 is made up of 16 amino acids. V was cut by 1 base and J by 4 bases, with 17 bases left in between. The CDR3 region is CASSLTPRGGGTEAFF. The CDR3 bases are TGCGCCAGCAGCTTGACCCCCCGGGGGGGCGGCACTGAAGCTTTCTTT.

This clonotype was counted ten times or more. The chain couples TRBV15 to TRBJ2-5; 8 positions agree with TRBD2. V was pared by 8 bases and J by 3 bases, with 8 bases of the junction left unmatched. Germline lookup yields CDR1 LNHNV and CDR2 YYDKDF (reference sequence). This CDR3 is built from 14 residues. The CDR3 bases are TGTGCCACCGGCACAGGTAGCGGGAAAGAGACCCAGTACTTC. This codes for CATGTGSGKETQYF.

The chain has TRBV6-6 and TRBJ1-1; D is ambiguous. Per the germline V gene, CDR1 is MNHNY and CDR2 is SVGAGI (reference sequence). This CDR3 is 13 amino acids long. The ends were cut back, 6 bases at V and 1 base at J, with 9 bases in the middle. The CDR3 reads CASRTVKNTEAFF. DNA of the CDR3: TGTGCCAGCAGGACGGTCAAGAACACTGAAGCTTTCTTT.

This clonotype was picked up many times. The V gene is TRBV7-2, the J gene TRBJ2-7; tentatively, D is TRBD2 (6 bases). Trimming removed 3 bases at V and 6 bases at J, with 9 bases between. Germline CDR1 is SGHTA and CDR2 is FQGNSA. The CDR3 runs to 12 residues. This chain's CDR3 is CASSFSGTEQYF. CDR3 DNA: TGTGCCAGCAGCTTTAGCGGAACCGAGCAGTACTTC.

V and J are TRBV5-6 and TRBJ1-1; TRBD1 matches 8 bases. With 2 bases clipped from V and 10 bases from J, the junction kept 7 bases outside the gene matches. The germline V gene has CDR1 SGHDT and CDR2 YYEEEE. This CDR3 region has 13 residues. CDR3 coding DNA: TGTGCCAGCAGCTTCAGGGACAGGCTAGCAGCTTTCTTT. Translation gives CASSFRDRLAAFF.

This clonotype came up many times. V gene TRBV7-6 combines with J gene TRBJ2-7, with no clear D. V gave up 6 bases and J gave up 1 base, with 16 bases separating them. The CDR3 loop spans 15 amino acids. Germline V gene data show CDR1 as SGHVS and CDR2 as FNYEAQ. The CDR3 here is CASSQMAGPSYEQYF. DNA of the CDR3: TGTGCCAGCAGTCAGATGGCAGGACCATCCTACGAGCAGTACTTC.

The sample holds a few counts of this clonotype. The rearrangement uses TRBV15 and TRBJ2-2; TRBD1 is a possible D gene (5 bases). The CDR3 covers 17 residues. Germline V gene lookup returns CDR1 LNHNV and CDR2 YYDKDF (reference sequence). V lost 0 bases, J lost 2 bases, and 13 bases lay in between. The CDR3 DNA follows: TGTGCCACCAGCAGAGATTCTTACAGGAGCAACACCGGGGAGCTGTTTTTT. Translated, it gives CATSRDSYRSNTGELFF.

This clonotype has more than one count but fewer than ten. A junction boundary mismatches the germline segment, possibly from a read error. The CDR3 reads CASSQGTGVYEQYF. The DNA of the CDR3 is TGTGCCAGCAGCCAAGGGACAGGGGTCTACGAGCAGTACTTC. The J gene is TRBJ2-7, the V gene TRBV4-1; 10 bases line up with TRBD1. Germline CDR1 is MGHRA and CDR2 is YSYEKL. CDR3 length: 14 residues.

This clonotype was counted a few times. This chain links TRBV7-2 with TRBJ2-6; a weak D match, TRBD2 (5 bases). The CDR3 sequence is 17 residues long. V lost 1 base, J lost 0 bases, and 10 bases lay in between. Germline-derived CDR1 and CDR2 are SGHTA and FQGNSA. Written as DNA, the CDR3 is TGTGCCAGCAGCTTAGACAGCGGACCCTCTGGGGCCAACGTCCTGACTTTC. Translation: CASSLDSGPSGANVLTF.

Points on this clonotype: Likely a read error: the CDR3 ends without its conserved phenylalanine or tryptophan. It is unclear where the CDR3 begins or ends on the DNA, so no DNA is shown, and the CDR3 is as TCRdb lists it. The chain links TRBV2 to TRBJ1-6; TRBD1, the table's D call, lacks a check against the DNA. With termini counted, the CDR3 has 9 amino acids. Germline CDR1 reads SNHLY; CDR2 reads FYNNEI. The CDR3 reads CASRDPGGV.

Written as DNA, the CDR3 is TGCGCCAGCAGCTTCAATGCGGGACAGGGTAGATTCTTT. Protein product: CASSFNAGQGRFF. The chain links TRBV5-1 to TRBJ1-1; 9 nucleotides match TRBD1. CDR3 length: 13 residues. Germline V gene sequence: CDR1 SGHRS, CDR2 YFSETQ. Unmatched junction bases numbered 10, after V lost 2 bases and J lost 14 bases.

This sequence joins TRBV5-1 and TRBJ1-5; perhaps TRBD1 as D (6 bases). Germline V CDR1 and CDR2: SGHRS, YFSETQ. CDR3 length equals 15 residues. V was cut by 2 bases and J by 3 bases, with 12 bases left in between. CDR3 nucleotides: TGCGCCAGCAGCTTTATAGGGGGAGACAATCAGCCCCAGCATTTT. This codes for CASSFIGGDNQPQHF.

This clonotype was recorded a few times. The chain uses TRBV19 and TRBJ2-2, with D possibly being TRBD1 or TRBD2 (6 bases each). This CDR3 spans 15 amino acids. The germline V and J ends were trimmed by 1 base and 7 bases, with 13 bases remaining between them. Germline CDR1 reads LNHDA; CDR2 reads SQIVND (reference sequence). CDR3: CASSIASRGGGELFF. CDR3 coding DNA: TGTGCCAGTAGTATAGCGTCCAGGGGAGGCGGGGAGCTGTTTTTT. Based on the CDR3 plus reference TRBV19 and TRBJ2-2, the full variable domain is DGGITQSPKYLFRKEGQNVTLSCEQNLNHDAMYWYRQDPGQGLRLIYYSQIVNDFQKGDIAEGYSVSREKKESFPLTVTSAQKNPTAFYLCASSIASRGGGELFFGEGSRLTVL.

This clonotype appeared many times. The J gene is TRBJ1-2, the V gene TRBV7-8; D unresolved. Looked up from germline, CDR1 is SGHVS and CDR2 is FQNEAQ. This CDR3 has 13 residues. V was clipped by 5 bases and J by 8 bases, with 15 bases between them. In DNA, the CDR3 is TGTGCCAGCAGCCAGCCTTTGGGAAAGGGCTACACCTTC. Translating gives CASSQPLGKGYTF.

The table lists this clonotype with a few counts. V gene TRBV9 combines with J gene TRBJ1-2; D is ambiguous. In germline, CDR1 is SGDLS, CDR2 YYNGEE. The CDR3 contains 14 residues. The V end lost 4 bases, the J end lost 2 bases, and 12 bases lay between the germline ends. In DNA form, the CDR3 reads TGTGCCAGCAGCACCGGCCTGGGAAACTATGGCTACACCTTC. The encoded protein is CASSTGLGNYGYTF.

This clonotype appeared a few times. This sequence joins TRBV29-1 and TRBJ1-2; 8 bases map to TRBD1. Germline V gene data show CDR1 as SQVTM and CDR2 as ANQGSEA. This CDR3 region has 12 residues. The trim removed 6 bases at V and 5 bases at J, leaving 5 bases unmatched. The CDR3 loop reads CSVTTGDYGYTF. The DNA for the CDR3 is TGCAGCGTGACGACAGGGGATTATGGCTACACCTTC.

This clonotype was detected ten times or more. The chain carries TRBV10-3 and TRBJ2-5; D not resolved. V lost 3 bases and J 1 base, leaving 3 bases between the germline ends. The CDR3 runs 12 residues. CDR1 ENHRY and CDR2 SYGVKD come from the germline V gene. The DNA of the CDR3 is TGTGCCATCAGTGACCCCCAAGAGACCCAGTACTTC. Translation: CAISDPQETQYF.